This T cell receptor (beta chain) came from a study of T cells in Graves' hyperthyroidism and ophthalmopathy. About the research overall: Peripheral blood was drawn at first diagnosis, prior to all treatment.

Findings and limits, study-wide: Most expanded thyroid clonotypes above 0.001 also appeared in blood.

Enrolled ophthalmopathy patients presented with a Clinical Activity Score of at least 3, a NOSPECS grade of at least 4, and disease duration under 3 months. Diagnoses rested on clinical symptoms, serum thyroxine and TRAb, thyroid ultrasound and orbital computed tomography. RNA transcripts yielded amplified TCR beta CDR3 regions. During a first-round RT-PCR of the TCR CDR3, the HTBI primer set was used. In TCRdb, the multiplex PCR reads were re-called with MiXCR into one record per CDR3 protein. Found here are about 500,000 distinct CDR3 sequences, 17% of them singletons; the top ten hold 15% to 20%. V gave up 1 base and J gave up 9 bases; unmatched junction bases: 9. Germline V gives CDR1 GTSNPN, CDR2 SVGIG (reference sequence). CDR3 length: 14 amino acids. This clonotype was detected ten times or more. Its specificity is unknown.

The clonotype originates from a woman aged 18 to 35 with Graves' ophthalmopathy. V is TRBV30 and J is TRBJ1-5, with TRBD1 identical over 7 bases. Material for sequencing was blood. The DNA of the CDR3 is TGTGCCTGGAGTGGCGACAGGGTTGGTACGCCCCAGCATTTT. Amino acid sequence: CAWSGDRVGTPQHF.